This TCR beta chain is from a study of blood T cell repertoires in COVID-19. The V gene's germline CDR1 is SGDLS and CDR2 YYNGEE. The ends were cut back, 3 bases at V and 7 bases at J, with 17 bases in the middle. The CDR3 totals 15 residues. Sequenced by immunoSEQ multiplex PCR; TCRdb stores in-frame clones only, minus some. The table shows 300,000 to 450,000 clones, with 85% occurring only once. This receptor was taken from a woman between 18 and 29 years old with acute or convalescent COVID-19. The V call is TRBV9, the J call TRBJ1-3; perhaps TRBD1 as D (6 bases). The sample taken for sequencing was peripheral blood. CDR3 nucleotide sequence: TGTGCCAGCAGCGAGAGACAGGAGGATCGCAACACCATATATTTT. Translating it yields CASSERQEDRNTIYF. Based on the CDR3 plus reference TRBV9 and TRBJ1-3, the full variable domain is DSGVTQTPKHLITATGQRVTLRCSPRSGDLSVYWYQQSLDQGLQFLIQYYNGEERAKGNILERFSAQQFPDLHSELNLSSLELGDSALYFCASSERQEDRNTIYFGEGSWLTVV.